This T cell receptor beta chain came from a study of T cells in Graves' hyperthyroidism and ophthalmopathy. Study in general: Peripheral blood was acquired at first diagnosis, ahead of any therapy whatsoever.

A patient was excluded if there was uncontrolled infection, other autoimmune disease, pregnancy or lactation. RNA transcripts served as the template for amplifying TCR beta CDR3 regions. Primed by the HTBI set, a first-round RT-PCR was run on the TCR CDR3. TCRdb re-called the multiplex PCR reads through MiXCR, storing one row per CDR3 protein. The table shows approximately 400,000 distinct CDR3 sequences, with approximately 15% occurring only once. Study-level results: A model of 13 V-J pairs discriminated ophthalmopathy from stable hyperthyroidism. A median approximately 6.8 months before onset, the model predicted ophthalmopathy.

This clonotype was counted a few times. As yet, its antigen is unknown. Sequencing was performed on blood. The sequence derives from a woman aged 25-40 years with Graves' hyperthyroidism.

Written as DNA, the CDR3 is TGTGCCAGCAGTTACCCCGCTAGCGGGGCCAGCGAGCAGTACTTC. Translating it yields CASSYPASGASEQYF. The rearrangement uses TRBV6-5 and TRBJ2-7, with TRBD2 identical over 9 bases. This CDR3 spans 15 amino acids. Germline V lookup: CDR1 MNHEY, CDR2 SVGAGI. Trimming took 2 bases from V and 6 from J; bases not matched to a gene: 8.